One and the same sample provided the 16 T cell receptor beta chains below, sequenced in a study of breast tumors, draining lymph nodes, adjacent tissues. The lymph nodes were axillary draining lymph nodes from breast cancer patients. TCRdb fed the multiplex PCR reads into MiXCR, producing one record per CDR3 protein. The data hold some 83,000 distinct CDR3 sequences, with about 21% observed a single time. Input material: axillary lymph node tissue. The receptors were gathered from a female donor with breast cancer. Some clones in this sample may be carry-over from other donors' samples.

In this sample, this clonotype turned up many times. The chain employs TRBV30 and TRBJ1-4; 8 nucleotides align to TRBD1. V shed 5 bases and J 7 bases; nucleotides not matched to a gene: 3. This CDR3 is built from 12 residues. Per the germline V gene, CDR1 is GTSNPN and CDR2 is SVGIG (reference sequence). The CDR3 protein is CAWGQGFEKLFF. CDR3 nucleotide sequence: TGTGCCTGGGGACAGGGCTTTGAAAAACTGTTTTTT.

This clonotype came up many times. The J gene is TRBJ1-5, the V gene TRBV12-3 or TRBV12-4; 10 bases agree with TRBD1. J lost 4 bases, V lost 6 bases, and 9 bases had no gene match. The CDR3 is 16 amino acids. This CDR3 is CASSLRGQGKNQPQHF. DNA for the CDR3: TGTGCCAGCAGCCTTAGGGGACAGGGGAAAAATCAGCCCCAGCATTTT.

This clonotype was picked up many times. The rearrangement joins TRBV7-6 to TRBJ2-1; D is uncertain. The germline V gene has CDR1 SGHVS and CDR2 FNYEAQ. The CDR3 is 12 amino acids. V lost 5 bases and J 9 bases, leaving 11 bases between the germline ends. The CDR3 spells CASSEARSEQFF. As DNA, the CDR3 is TGTGCCAGCAGCGAGGCCAGGTCTGAGCAGTTCTTC.

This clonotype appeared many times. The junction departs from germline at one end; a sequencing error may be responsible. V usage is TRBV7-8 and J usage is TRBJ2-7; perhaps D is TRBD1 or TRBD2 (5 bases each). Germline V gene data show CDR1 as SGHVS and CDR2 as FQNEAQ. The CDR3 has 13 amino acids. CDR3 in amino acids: CASSLALGTEQYF. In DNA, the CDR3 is TGTGCCAGCAGCCTAGCCCTGGGGACCGAGCAGTACTTC.

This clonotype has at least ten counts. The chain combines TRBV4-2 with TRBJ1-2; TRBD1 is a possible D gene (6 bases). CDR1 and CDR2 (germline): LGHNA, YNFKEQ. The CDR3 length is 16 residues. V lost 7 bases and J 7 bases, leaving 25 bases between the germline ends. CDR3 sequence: CASKAAGGAEGGGYTF. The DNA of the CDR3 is TGTGCCAGCAAAGCCGCGGGGGGGGCAGAGGGCGGTGGCTACACCTTC.

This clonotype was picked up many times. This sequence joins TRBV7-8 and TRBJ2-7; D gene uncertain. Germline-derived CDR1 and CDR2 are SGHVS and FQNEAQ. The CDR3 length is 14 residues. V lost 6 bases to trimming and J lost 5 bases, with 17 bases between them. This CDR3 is CASSSRADVHEQYF. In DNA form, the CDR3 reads TGTGCCAGCAGTAGCCGTGCCGATGTCCACGAGCAGTACTTC.

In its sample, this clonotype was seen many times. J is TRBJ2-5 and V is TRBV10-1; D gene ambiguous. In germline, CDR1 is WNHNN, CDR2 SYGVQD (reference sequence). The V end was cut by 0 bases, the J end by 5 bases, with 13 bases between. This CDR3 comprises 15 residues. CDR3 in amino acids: CASSESREWGETQYF. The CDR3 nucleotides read TGCGCCAGCAGTGAGTCGCGAGAGTGGGGTGAGACCCAGTACTTC.

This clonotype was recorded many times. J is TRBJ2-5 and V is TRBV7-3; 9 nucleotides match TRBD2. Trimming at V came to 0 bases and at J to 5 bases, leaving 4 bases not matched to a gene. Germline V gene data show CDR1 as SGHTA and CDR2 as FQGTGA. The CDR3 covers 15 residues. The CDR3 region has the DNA TGTGCCAGCAGCTTAACTAGCGGGAGTAGCGAGACCCAGTACTTC. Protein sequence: CASSLTSGSSETQYF.

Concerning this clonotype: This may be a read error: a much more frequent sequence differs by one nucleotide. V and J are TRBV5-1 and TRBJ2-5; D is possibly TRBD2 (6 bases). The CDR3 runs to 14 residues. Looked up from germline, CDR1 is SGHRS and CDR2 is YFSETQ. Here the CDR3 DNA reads TGCGCCAGCAGCCAGGGACTTGGGGCGGAGACCCAGTGCTTC. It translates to CASSQGLGAETQCF.

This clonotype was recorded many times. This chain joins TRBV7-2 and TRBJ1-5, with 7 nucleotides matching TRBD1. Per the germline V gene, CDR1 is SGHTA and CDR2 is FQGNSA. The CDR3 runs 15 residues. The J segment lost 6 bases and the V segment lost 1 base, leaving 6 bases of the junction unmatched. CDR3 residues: CASSLGAQGSQPQHF. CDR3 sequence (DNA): TGTGCCAGCAGCTTAGGAGCACAGGGGAGTCAGCCCCAGCATTTT.

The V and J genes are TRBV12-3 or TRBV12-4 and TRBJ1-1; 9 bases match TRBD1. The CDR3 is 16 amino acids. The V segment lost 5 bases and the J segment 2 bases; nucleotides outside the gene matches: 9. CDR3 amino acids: CASSPRTGVRNTEAFF. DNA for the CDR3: TGTGCCAGCAGTCCTAGGACAGGGGTGAGAAACACTGAAGCTTTCTTT.

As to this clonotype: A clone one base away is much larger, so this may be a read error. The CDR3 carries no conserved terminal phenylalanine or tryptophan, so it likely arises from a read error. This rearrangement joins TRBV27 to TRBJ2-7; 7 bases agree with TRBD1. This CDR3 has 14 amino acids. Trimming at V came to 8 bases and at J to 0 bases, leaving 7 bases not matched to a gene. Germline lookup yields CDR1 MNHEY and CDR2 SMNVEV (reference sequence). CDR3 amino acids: CASGFRGSSYEQYS. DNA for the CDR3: TGTGCCAGCGGATTCAGGGGGAGCTCCTACGAGCAGTACTCC.

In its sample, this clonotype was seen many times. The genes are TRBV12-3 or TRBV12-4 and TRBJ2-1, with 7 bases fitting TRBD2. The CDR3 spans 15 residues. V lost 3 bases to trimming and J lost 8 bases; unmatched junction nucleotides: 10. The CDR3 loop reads CASSFGTTPYDEQFF. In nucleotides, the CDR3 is TGTGCCAGCAGTTTTGGGACTACCCCATACGATGAGCAGTTCTTC.

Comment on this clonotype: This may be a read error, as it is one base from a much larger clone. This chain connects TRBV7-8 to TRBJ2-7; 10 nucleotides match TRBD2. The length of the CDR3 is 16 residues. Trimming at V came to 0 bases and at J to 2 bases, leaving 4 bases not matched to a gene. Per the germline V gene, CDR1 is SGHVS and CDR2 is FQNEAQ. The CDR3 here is CASSLAASGSAYEQYF. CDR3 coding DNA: TGTGCCAGCAGCTTAGCCGCTAGCGGGAGCGCCTACGAGCAGTACTTC.

As DNA, the CDR3 is TGTGCCAGCAGTTCTCAGAACATTCAGTACTTC. Translation gives CASSSQNIQYF. This chain uses TRBV2 with TRBJ2-4; no definite D call. Germline V gene lookup returns CDR1 SNHLY and CDR2 FYNNEI. The CDR3 totals 11 residues. V dropped 5 bases and J dropped 7 bases, with 6 bases sitting between them.

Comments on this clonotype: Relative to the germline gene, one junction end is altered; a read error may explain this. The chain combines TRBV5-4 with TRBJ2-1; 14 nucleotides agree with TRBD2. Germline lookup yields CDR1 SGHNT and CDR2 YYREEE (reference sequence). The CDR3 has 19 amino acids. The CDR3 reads CVSSPKGTSGSSSRNEQFF. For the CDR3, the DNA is TGTGTCAGCAGCCCCAAAGGGACTAGCGGGAGTAGTTCTAGGAATGAGCAGTTCTTC.